Following are 3 T cell receptor beta chains from one sample sequenced in a study of early T cells in non-severe SARS-CoV-2 infection. Using its own MiXCR run on the 5' RACE reads, TCRdb lists one record per CDR3 protein. The sample shows 20,000 or so distinct CDR3 sequences, 4% to 5.5% of them seen only once. Sequencing was performed on whole blood. Every receptor here comes from an adult who was a healthcare worker with PCR-confirmed SARS-CoV-2 infection or an uninfected control (not recorded which).

At least ten counts were recorded for this clonotype. The chain employs TRBV18 and TRBJ2-1, with 9 positions matching TRBD1. The V and J ends lost 4 bases and 7 bases, in that order; junction bases with no gene match: 11. Per germline, CDR1 KGHSH and CDR2 LQKENI. The CDR3 has 16 amino acids. The CDR3 spells CASSRLGQGGLNEQFF. The CDR3 DNA follows: TGTGCCAGCTCACGGCTGGGACAGGGTGGGCTAAATGAGCAGTTCTTC.

This clonotype was seen ten or more times. The chain is built from TRBV13 and TRBJ1-3; D uncertain. CDR3 length equals 15 residues. V was shortened by 5 bases and J by 0 bases, with 11 bases between the two germline ends. Germline assignment: CDR1 PRHDT and CDR2 FYEKMQ (reference sequence). CDR3 DNA sequence: TGTGCCAGCAGCGAAGGCCCCGGCTCTGGAAACACCATATATTTT. It encodes CASSEGPGSGNTIYF.

There are many counts of this clonotype. The chain joins TRBV7-9 to TRBJ2-2; D call uncertain. The germline V gene has CDR1 SEHNR and CDR2 FQNEAQ (reference sequence). CDR3 size: 14 residues. V was trimmed by 1 base and J by 2 bases, leaving 5 bases between them. DNA of the CDR3: TGTGCCAGCAGCTTAGGTACCAACACCGGGGAGCTGTTTTTT. Translating gives CASSLGTNTGELFF.